The rows below give T cell receptor beta chains drawn from one sample of a study of CD8+ T cells in alopecia areata. Profiling relied on immunoSEQ multiplex PCR, and the TCRdb table lists in-frame clones only, not all of them. The repertoire includes 150,000 to 200,000 clones, 50% to 65% of them detected once, and 13% to 15% sits in the top ten. This specimen was CD4+ T cells sorted from blood, taken at week 24, from a patient treated with tofacitinib. These receptors originate from a human donor with alopecia areata. Both conserved end residues are part of each CDR3. Fields, in order: CDR3 protein, CDR3 DNA, clone size, D gene, J gene, V gene. A D gene is named only where the DNA matches it firmly. Size values are once, few and many counts, or a class for expanded clones, and some rows have none.

CDR3: CATSTGFYQETQYF; DNA: TGTGCCACATCCACGGGATTCTACCAAGAGACCCAGTACTTC; size: NA; D: NA; J: TRBJ2-5; V: TRBV7-6
CDR3: CATSRDTDTQYF; DNA: TGTGCCACCAGCCGAGACACAGATACGCAGTATTTT; size: NA; D: NA; J: TRBJ2-3; V: TRBV15
CDR3: CASSLVTGGRNTEAFF; DNA: TGTGCCAGCAGCTTAGTTACAGGAGGCCGGAACACTGAAGCTTTCTTT; size: once; D: NA; J: TRBJ1-1; V: TRBV7-2
CDR3: CAWSVNFYEQYF; DNA: TGTGCCTGGAGTGTAAACTTCTACGAGCAGTACTTC; size: NA; D: NA; J: TRBJ2-7; V: TRBV30
CDR3: CASSPDSNTQYF; DNA: TGTGCCAGCAGCCCAGATTCGAATACGCAGTATTTT; size: NA; D: NA; J: TRBJ2-3; V: TRBV7-9
CDR3: CASSLFSSSYNEQFF; DNA: TGCGCCAGCAGCTTGTTCTCAAGCTCCTACAATGAGCAGTTCTTC; size: once; D: NA; J: TRBJ2-1; V: TRBV5-1
CDR3: CASSTGQGAYNEQFF; DNA: TGTGCCAGCAGCACTGGACAGGGGGCATACAATGAGCAGTTCTTC; size: NA; D: TRBD1; J: TRBJ2-1; V: TRBV7-3
CDR3: CSAMGTGQETQYF; DNA: TGCAGCGCGATGGGGACAGGGCAAGAGACCCAGTACTTC; size: NA; D: TRBD1; J: TRBJ2-5; V: TRBV29-1
CDR3: CSVAPRDRAPDTQYF; DNA: TGCAGCGTTGCGCCCAGGGACAGGGCCCCAGATACGCAGTATTTT; size: NA; D: TRBD1; J: TRBJ2-3; V: TRBV29-1
CDR3: CSVGGLADTQYF; DNA: TGCAGCGTTGGGGGATTAGCAGATACGCAGTATTTT; size: NA; D: NA; J: TRBJ2-3; V: TRBV29-1
CDR3: CASSRNTGELFF; DNA: TGTGCCAGCAGTAGGAACACCGGGGAGCTGTTTTTT; size: NA; D: NA; J: TRBJ2-2; V: TRBV6-5
CDR3: CASSPGTGGYYEQYF; DNA: TGTGCCAGCAGTCCCGGGACAGGGGGATACTACGAGCAGTACTTC; size: NA; D: TRBD1; J: TRBJ2-7; V: TRBV6-5
CDR3: CATSGLTGAGSPLHF; DNA: TGTGCCACCAGCGGTTTGACAGGGGCTGGTTCACCCCTCCACTTT; size: NA; D: TRBD1; J: TRBJ1-6; V: TRBV15
CDR3: CARDLGGDYHTGELFF; DNA: TGTGCCCGCGACCTGGGGGGGGATTACCACACCGGGGAGCTGTTTTTT; size: once; D: TRBD2; J: TRBJ2-2; V: TRBV7-2
CDR3: CASSQVVDTQYF; DNA: TGCGCCAGCAGCCAGGTAGTTGATACGCAGTATTTT; size: NA; D: NA; J: TRBJ2-3; V: TRBV4-1
CDR3: CASRAGQGRGYTF; DNA: TGTGCCAGCAGAGCAGGACAGGGCCGTGGCTACACCTTC; size: NA; D: TRBD1; J: TRBJ1-2; V: TRBV25-1
CDR3: CAWSVRGGGYTF; DNA: TGTGCCTGGAGTGTGCGGGGAGGTGGCTACACCTTC; size: few; D: NA; J: TRBJ1-2; V: TRBV30
CDR3: CSVRSTGDTEAFF; DNA: TGCAGCGTGCGATCGACAGGGGACACTGAAGCTTTCTTT; size: NA; D: TRBD1; J: TRBJ1-1; V: TRBV29-1
CDR3: CARAFGQPNSPLHF; DNA: TGTGCCAGGGCCTTTGGACAGCCTAATTCACCCCTCCACTTT; size: NA; D: NA; J: TRBJ1-6; V: TRBV6-1
CDR3: CASSLGHSYNEQFF; DNA: TGTGCCAGCAGCTTAGGACACTCCTACAATGAGCAGTTCTTC; size: NA; D: NA; J: TRBJ2-1; V: TRBV7-9
CDR3: CASSMSEETQYF; DNA: TGTGCCAGCTCAATGTCAGAAGAGACCCAGTACTTC; size: NA; D: NA; J: TRBJ2-5; V: TRBV18
CDR3: CSVLPRGANTEAFF; DNA: TGCAGCGTCCTCCCACGGGGGGCGAACACTGAAGCTTTCTTT; size: NA; D: NA; J: TRBJ1-1; V: TRBV29-1
CDR3: CAFDTGSYEQYF; DNA: TGTGCCTTTGACACAGGGTCCTACGAGCAGTACTTC; size: NA; D: NA; J: TRBJ2-7; V: TRBV30
CDR3: CASASVQGFYEQYF; DNA: TGTGCCAGTGCCTCTGTCCAGGGTTTCTACGAGCAGTACTTC; size: NA; D: NA; J: TRBJ2-7; V: TRBV19
CDR3: CASSSRMGTGELFF; DNA: TGTGCCAGCAGCTCCCGGATGGGGACCGGGGAGCTGTTTTTT; size: once; D: NA; J: TRBJ2-2; V: TRBV5-6
CDR3: CASSLLGTGQFF; DNA: TGTGCCAGCAGCTTGCTCGGGACAGGACAGTTCTTC; size: NA; D: TRBD1; J: TRBJ2-1; V: TRBV5-6
CDR3: CSVDRVGGTEAFF; DNA: TGCAGCGTTGACAGGGTCGGAGGAACTGAAGCTTTCTTT; size: NA; D: NA; J: TRBJ1-1; V: TRBV29-1
CDR3: CASIDGGAGNEQFF; DNA: TGCGCCAGCATAGACGGGGGGGCTGGTAATGAGCAGTTCTTC; size: NA; D: TRBD2; J: TRBJ2-1; V: TRBV10-2
CDR3: CASSNRTGSYEQYF; DNA: TGTGCCAGCAGCAATCGGACAGGGAGCTACGAGCAGTACTTC; size: NA; D: TRBD1; J: TRBJ2-7; V: TRBV7-3
CDR3: CASTDRAPEAFF; DNA: TGTGCCAGCACCGACAGGGCCCCCGAAGCTTTCTTT; size: few; D: TRBD1; J: TRBJ1-1; V: TRBV6-1
CDR3: CASSSTRDKAAEAFF; DNA: TGCGCCAGCAGCTCCACCCGGGACAAGGCCGCTGAAGCTTTCTTT; size: few; D: NA; J: TRBJ1-1; V: TRBV5-1
CDR3: CASSPRPRDTQYF; DNA: TGTGCCAGCAGCCCCCGACCTAGAGATACGCAGTATTTT; size: NA; D: NA; J: TRBJ2-3; V: TRBV7-3
CDR3: CASSSRWEGRNIQYF; DNA: TGTGCCAGCAGTTCCCGATGGGAAGGGAGGAACATTCAGTACTTC; size: few; D: NA; J: TRBJ2-4; V: TRBV6-5
CDR3: CASSHREVNQPQHF; DNA: TGTGCCAGCAGTCACAGGGAAGTGAATCAGCCCCAGCATTTT; size: once; D: NA; J: TRBJ1-5; V: TRBV6-5
CDR3: CSVHGLAGEQFF; DNA: TGCAGCGTTCACGGACTAGCTGGTGAGCAGTTCTTC; size: NA; D: TRBD2; J: TRBJ2-1; V: TRBV29-1
CDR3: CASSISFRRPIGQTNYGYTF; DNA: TGTGCCAGTAGTATTTCATTTCGAAGACCGATAGGACAGACCAACTATGGCTACACCTTC; size: NA; D: NA; J: TRBJ1-2; V: TRBV19
CDR3: CAIRGTGTGITGELFF; DNA: TGCGCCATCAGGGGAACCGGGACAGGTATCACCGGGGAGCTGTTTTTT; size: NA; D: TRBD1; J: TRBJ2-2; V: TRBV5-1
CDR3: CASSLAGQGEAFF; DNA: TGCGCCAGCAGCTTGGCCGGACAGGGTGAAGCTTTCTTT; size: NA; D: TRBD1; J: TRBJ1-1; V: TRBV5-1
CDR3: CSTTGPYGYTF; DNA: TGCAGCACGACAGGGCCCTATGGCTACACCTTC; size: NA; D: TRBD1; J: TRBJ1-2; V: TRBV29-1
CDR3: CASSWGRDRAEQYF; DNA: TGTGCCAGCAGCTGGGGCCGGGACAGGGCCGAGCAGTACTTC; size: few; D: TRBD1; J: TRBJ2-7; V: TRBV7-2
CDR3: CASGLVGEETQYF; DNA: TGTGCTAGTGGTTTGGTAGGGGAAGAGACCCAGTACTTC; size: NA; D: NA; J: TRBJ2-5; V: TRBV12-5
CDR3: CAWSGTFGDTQYF; DNA: TGTGCCTGGAGTGGGACTTTCGGAGATACGCAGTATTTT; size: once; D: NA; J: TRBJ2-3; V: TRBV30
CDR3: CASSRDRNSPLHF; DNA: TGCGCCAGCAGCCGGGACAGAAATTCACCCCTCCACTTT; size: NA; D: TRBD1; J: TRBJ1-6; V: TRBV4-1
CDR3: CAISESKGGAETQYF; DNA: TGTGCCATCAGTGAGTCGAAAGGTGGGGCAGAGACCCAGTACTTC; size: NA; D: NA; J: TRBJ2-5; V: TRBV10-3
CDR3: CASMSPASTDTQYF; DNA: TGCGCCAGCATGAGTCCTGCTAGCACAGATACGCAGTATTTT; size: NA; D: NA; J: TRBJ2-3; V: TRBV10-2
CDR3: CASCLGGQGTYEQYF; DNA: TGCGCCAGCTGCCTGGGGGGACAGGGGACCTACGAGCAGTACTTC; size: NA; D: TRBD1; J: TRBJ2-7; V: TRBV5-1
CDR3: CTSSQYGLIYEQYF; DNA: TGCACCAGCAGCCAATATGGACTGATTTACGAGCAGTACTTC; size: NA; D: NA; J: TRBJ2-7; V: TRBV1
CDR3: CASSSRTGSYEQYF; DNA: TGCGCCAGCAGCTCCCGGACAGGATCCTACGAGCAGTACTTC; size: NA; D: TRBD1; J: TRBJ2-7; V: TRBV5-1